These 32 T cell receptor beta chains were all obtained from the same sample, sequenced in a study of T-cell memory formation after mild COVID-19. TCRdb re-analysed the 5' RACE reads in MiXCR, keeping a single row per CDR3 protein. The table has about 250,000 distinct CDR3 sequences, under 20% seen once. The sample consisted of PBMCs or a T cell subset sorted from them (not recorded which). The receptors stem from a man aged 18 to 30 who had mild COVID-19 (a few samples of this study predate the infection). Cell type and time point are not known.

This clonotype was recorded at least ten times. This CDR3 reads CASSLGWEGYTF. CDR3 nucleotides: TGTGCCAGCAGTTTAGGGTGGGAAGGCTACACCTTC. This chain connects TRBV12-3 or TRBV12-4 to TRBJ1-2; D unresolved. Trimming removed 1 base at V and 8 bases at J, with 8 bases between. This CDR3 region has 12 residues.

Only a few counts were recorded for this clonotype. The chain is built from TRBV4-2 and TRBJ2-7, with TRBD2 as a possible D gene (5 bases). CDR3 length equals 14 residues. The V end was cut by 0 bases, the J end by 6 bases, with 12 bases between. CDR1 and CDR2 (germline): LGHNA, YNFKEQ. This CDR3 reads CASSQEGGRGEQYF. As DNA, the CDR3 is TGTGCCAGCAGCCAAGAGGGTGGGAGAGGCGAGCAGTACTTC.

CDR3 residues: CATEDSVQETQYF. The CDR3 region has the DNA TGTGCCACCGAGGACAGCGTGCAAGAGACCCAGTACTTC. The rearrangement joins TRBV10-3 to TRBJ2-5; possibly TRBD1 for D (6 bases). CDR3 length: 13 amino acids. Germline V lookup: CDR1 ENHRY, CDR2 SYGVKD. The V end was cut by 10 bases, the J end by 2 bases, with 14 bases between.

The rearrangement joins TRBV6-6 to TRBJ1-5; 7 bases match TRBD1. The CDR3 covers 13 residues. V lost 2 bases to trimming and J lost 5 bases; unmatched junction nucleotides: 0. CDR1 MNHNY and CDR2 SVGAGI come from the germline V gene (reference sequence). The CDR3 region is CASSYGQDQPQHF. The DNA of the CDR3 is TGTGCCAGCAGTTACGGACAGGATCAGCCCCAGCATTTT.

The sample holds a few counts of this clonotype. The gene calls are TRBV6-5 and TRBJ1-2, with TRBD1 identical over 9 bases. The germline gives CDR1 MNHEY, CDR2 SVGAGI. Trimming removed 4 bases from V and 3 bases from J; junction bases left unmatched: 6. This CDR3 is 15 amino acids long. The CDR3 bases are TGTGCCAGCAGTTCGAGACAGGGGGGCCACTATGGCTACACCTTC. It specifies CASSSRQGGHYGYTF.

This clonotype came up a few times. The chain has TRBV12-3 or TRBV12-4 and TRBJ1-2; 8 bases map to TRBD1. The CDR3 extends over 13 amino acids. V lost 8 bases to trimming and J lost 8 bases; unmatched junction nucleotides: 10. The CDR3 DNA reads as TGTGCCAGCGGACACAGGGGGATCGGCGGCTACACCTTC. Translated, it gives CASGHRGIGGYTF.

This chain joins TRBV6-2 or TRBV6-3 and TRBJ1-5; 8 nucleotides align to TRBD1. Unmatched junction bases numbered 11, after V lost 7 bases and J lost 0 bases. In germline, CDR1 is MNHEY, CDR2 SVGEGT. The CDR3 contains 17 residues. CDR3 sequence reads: CASTHPGTGPSNQPQHF. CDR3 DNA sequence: TGTGCCAGCACCCACCCCGGGACAGGACCTAGCAATCAGCCCCAGCATTTT.

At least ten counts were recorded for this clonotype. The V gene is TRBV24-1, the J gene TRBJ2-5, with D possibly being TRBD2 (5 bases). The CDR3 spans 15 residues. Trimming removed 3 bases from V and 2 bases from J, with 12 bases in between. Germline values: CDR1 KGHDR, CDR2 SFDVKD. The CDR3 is CATSDPTGIQETQYF. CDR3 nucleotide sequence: TGTGCCACCAGTGATCCCACGGGGATACAAGAGACCCAGTACTTC.

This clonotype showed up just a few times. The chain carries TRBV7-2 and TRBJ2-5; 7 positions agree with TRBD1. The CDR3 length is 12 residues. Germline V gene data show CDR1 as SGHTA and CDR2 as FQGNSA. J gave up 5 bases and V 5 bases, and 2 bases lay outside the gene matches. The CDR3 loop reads CASSRGRETQYF. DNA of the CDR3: TGTGCCAGCAGCAGGGGGCGGGAGACCCAGTACTTC.

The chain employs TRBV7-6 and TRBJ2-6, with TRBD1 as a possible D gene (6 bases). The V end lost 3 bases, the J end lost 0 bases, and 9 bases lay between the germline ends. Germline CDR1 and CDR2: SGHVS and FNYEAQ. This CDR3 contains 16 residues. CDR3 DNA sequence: TGTGCCAGCAGCTTCCAGGGGCTCTCTGGGGCCAACGTCCTGACTTTC. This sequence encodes CASSFQGLSGANVLTF.

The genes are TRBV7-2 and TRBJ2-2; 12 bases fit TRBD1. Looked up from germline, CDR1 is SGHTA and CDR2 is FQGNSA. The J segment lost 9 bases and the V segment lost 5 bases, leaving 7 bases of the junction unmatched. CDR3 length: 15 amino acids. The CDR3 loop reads CASSPSGTGGRELFF. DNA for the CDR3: TGTGCCAGCAGCCCATCCGGGACAGGGGGCCGGGAGCTGTTTTTT.

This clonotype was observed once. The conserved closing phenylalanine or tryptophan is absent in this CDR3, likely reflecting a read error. Written as DNA, the CDR3 is TGTGCCAGCAGCTTAACACCGTCCTACGAGCAGTACATC. The encoded protein is CASSLTPSYEQYI. The chain couples TRBV11-3 to TRBJ2-7; D is undetermined. The germline CDR1 and CDR2 sequences are SGHNT and YENEEA. V was cut by 2 bases and J by 1 base, with 6 bases left in between. The CDR3 runs 13 residues.

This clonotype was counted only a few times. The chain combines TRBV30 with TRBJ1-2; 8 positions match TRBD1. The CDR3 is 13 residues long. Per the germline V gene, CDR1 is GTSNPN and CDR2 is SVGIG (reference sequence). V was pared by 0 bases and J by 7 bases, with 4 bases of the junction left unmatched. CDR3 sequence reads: CAWSVAGGTGYTF. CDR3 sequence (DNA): TGTGCCTGGAGTGTGGCAGGGGGCACTGGCTACACCTTC.

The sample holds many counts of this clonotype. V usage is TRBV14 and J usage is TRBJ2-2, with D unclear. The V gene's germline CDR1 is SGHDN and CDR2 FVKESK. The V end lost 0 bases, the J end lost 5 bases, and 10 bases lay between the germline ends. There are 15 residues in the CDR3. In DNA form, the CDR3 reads TGTGCCAGCAGCCAAGAGTCGGCAGTTACCGGGGAGCTGTTTTTT. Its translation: CASSQESAVTGELFF. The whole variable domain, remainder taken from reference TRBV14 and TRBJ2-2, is EAGVTQFPSHSVIEKGQTVTLRCDPISGHDNLYWYRRVMGKEIKFLLHFVKESKQDESGMPNNRFLAERTGGTYSTLKVQPAELEDSGVYFCASSQESAVTGELFFGEGSRLTVL.

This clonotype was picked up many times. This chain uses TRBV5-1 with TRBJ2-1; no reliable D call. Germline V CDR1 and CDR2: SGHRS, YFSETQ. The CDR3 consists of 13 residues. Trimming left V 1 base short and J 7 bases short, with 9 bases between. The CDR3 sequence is CASSLSKLNEQFF. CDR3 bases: TGCGCCAGCAGCTTGAGCAAGTTGAATGAGCAGTTCTTC.

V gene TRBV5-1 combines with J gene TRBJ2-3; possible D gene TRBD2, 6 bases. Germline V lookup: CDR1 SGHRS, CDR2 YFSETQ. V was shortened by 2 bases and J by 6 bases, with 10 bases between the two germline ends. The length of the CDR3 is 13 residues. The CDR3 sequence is CASSLLDYDTQYF. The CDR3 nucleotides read TGCGCCAGCAGCTTACTGGACTACGATACGCAGTATTTT. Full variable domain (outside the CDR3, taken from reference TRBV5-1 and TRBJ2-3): KAGVTQTPRYLIKTRGQQVTLSCSPISGHRSVSWYQQTPGQGLQFLFEYFSETQRNKGNFPGRFSGRQFSNSRSEMNVSTLELGDSALYLCASSLLDYDTQYFGPGTRLTVL.

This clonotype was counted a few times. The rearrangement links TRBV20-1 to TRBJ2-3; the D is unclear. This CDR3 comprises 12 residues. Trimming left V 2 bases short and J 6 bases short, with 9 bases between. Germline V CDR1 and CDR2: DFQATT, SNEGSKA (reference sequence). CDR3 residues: CSARFPGDTQYF. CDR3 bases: TGCAGTGCTAGATTTCCCGGGGATACGCAGTATTTT.

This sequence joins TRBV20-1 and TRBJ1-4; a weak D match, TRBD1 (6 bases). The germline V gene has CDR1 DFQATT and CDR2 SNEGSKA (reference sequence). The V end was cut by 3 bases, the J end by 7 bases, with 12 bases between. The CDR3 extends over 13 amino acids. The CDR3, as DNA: TGCAGTGCTAGTCATGGGGGCGGTGAAAAACTGTTTTTT. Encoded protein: CSASHGGGEKLFF.

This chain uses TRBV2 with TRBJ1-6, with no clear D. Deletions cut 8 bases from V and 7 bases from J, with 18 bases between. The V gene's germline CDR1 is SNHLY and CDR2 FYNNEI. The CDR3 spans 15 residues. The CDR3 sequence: CASADLGGGNSPLHF. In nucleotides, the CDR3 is TGTGCCAGCGCTGACCTGGGTGGCGGGAATTCACCCCTCCACTTT.

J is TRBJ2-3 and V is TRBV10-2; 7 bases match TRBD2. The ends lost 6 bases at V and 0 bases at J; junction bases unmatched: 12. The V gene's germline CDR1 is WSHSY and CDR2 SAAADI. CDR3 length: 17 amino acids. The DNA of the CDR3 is TGCGCCAGCAGCCAATTCCAGACTAGCCTCAGCACAGATACGCAGTATTTT. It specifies CASSQFQTSLSTDTQYF.

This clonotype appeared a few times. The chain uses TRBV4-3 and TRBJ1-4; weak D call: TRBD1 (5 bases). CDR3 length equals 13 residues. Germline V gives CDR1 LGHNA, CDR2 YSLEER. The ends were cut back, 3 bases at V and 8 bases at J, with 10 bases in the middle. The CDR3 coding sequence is TGCGCCAGCAGCCAGCCAGGGTCCGAAAAACTGTTTTTT. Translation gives CASSQPGSEKLFF.

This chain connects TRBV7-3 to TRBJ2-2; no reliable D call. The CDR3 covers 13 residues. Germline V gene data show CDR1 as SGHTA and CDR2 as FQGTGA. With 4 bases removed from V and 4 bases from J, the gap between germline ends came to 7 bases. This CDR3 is CASSSYSTGELFF. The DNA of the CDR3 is TGTGCCAGCAGCTCCTACAGCACCGGGGAGCTGTTTTTT. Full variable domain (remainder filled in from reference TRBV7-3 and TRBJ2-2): GAGVSQTPSNKVTEKGKYVELRCDPISGHTALYWYRQSLGQGPEFLIYFQGTGAADDSGLPNDRFFAVRPEGSVSTLKIQRTERGDSAVYLCASSSYSTGELFFGEGSRLTVL.

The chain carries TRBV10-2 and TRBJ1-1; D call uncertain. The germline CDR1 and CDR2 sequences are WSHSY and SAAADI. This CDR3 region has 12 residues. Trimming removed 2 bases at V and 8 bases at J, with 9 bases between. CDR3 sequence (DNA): TGCGCCAGCAGTGAGCCGGGATCCGAAGCTTTCTTT. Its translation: CASSEPGSEAFF.

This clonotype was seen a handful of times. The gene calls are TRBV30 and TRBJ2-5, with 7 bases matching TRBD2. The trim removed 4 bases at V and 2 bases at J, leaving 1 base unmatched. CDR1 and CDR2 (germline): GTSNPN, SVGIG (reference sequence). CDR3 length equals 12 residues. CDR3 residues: CAWTSGQETQYF. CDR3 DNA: TGTGCCTGGACTAGCGGACAAGAGACCCAGTACTTC. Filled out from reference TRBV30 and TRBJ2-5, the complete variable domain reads SQTIHQWPATLVQPVGSPLSLECTVEGTSNPNLYWYRQAAGRGLQLLFYSVGIGQISSEVPQNLSASRPQDRQFILSSKKLLLSDSGFYLCAWTSGQETQYFGPGTRLLVL.

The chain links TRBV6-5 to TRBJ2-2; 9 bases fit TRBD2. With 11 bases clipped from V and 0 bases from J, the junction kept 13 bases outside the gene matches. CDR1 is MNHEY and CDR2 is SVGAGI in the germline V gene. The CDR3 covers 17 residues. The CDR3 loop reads CAARRDSGGTNTGELFF. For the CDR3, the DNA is TGTGCCGCACGTCGGGATAGCGGGGGCACGAACACCGGGGAGCTGTTTTTT.

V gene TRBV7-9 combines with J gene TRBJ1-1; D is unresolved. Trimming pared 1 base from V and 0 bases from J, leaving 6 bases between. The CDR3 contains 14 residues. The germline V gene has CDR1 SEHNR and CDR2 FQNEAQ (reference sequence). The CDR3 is CASSLVLVNTEAFF. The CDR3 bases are TGTGCCAGCAGCTTAGTACTGGTGAACACTGAAGCTTTCTTT.

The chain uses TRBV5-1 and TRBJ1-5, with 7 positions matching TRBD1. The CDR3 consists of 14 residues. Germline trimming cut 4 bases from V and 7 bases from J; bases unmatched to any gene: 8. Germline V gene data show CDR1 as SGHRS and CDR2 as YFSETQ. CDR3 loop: CASSPGTAEQPQHF. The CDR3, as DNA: TGCGCCAGCAGCCCCGGGACAGCTGAACAGCCCCAGCATTTT.

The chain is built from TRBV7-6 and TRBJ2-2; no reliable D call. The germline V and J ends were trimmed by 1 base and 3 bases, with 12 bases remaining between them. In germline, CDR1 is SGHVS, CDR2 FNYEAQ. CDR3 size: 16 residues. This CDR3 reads CASSLEDPRHTGELFF. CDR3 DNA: TGTGCCAGCAGCTTAGAAGACCCCCGGCACACCGGGGAGCTGTTTTTT.

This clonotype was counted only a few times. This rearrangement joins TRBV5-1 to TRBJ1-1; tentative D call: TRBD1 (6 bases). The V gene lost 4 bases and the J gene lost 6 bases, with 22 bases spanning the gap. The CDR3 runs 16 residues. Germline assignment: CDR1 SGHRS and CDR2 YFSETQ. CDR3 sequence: CASSGSDGLKGAEAFF. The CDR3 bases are TGCGCCAGCAGCGGAAGCGACGGACTTAAGGGGGCTGAAGCTTTCTTT.

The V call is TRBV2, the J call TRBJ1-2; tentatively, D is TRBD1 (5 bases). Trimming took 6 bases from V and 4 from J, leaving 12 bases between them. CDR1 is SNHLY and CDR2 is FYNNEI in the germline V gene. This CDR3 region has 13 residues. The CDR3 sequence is CASSSSRAYGYTF. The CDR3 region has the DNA TGTGCCAGCAGCTCGAGCAGGGCCTATGGCTACACCTTC.

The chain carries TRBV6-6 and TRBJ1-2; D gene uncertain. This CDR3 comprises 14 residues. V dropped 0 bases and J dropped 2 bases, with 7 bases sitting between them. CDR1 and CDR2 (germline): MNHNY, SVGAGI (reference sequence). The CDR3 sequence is CASSYSEQNYGYTF. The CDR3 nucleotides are TGTGCCAGCAGTTACTCGGAACAGAACTATGGCTACACCTTC.

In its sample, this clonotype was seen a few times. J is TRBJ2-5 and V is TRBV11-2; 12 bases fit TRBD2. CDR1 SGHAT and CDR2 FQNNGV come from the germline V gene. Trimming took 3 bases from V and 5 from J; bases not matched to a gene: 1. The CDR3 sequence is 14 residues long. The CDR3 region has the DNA TGTGCCAGCAGCTTCCTAGCGGGGGGGGAGACCCAGTACTTC. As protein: CASSFLAGGETQYF. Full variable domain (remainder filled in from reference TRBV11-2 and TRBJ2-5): EAGVAQSPRYKIIEKRQSVAFWCNPISGHATLYWYQQILGQGPKLLIQFQNNGVVDDSQLPKDRFSAERLKGVDSTLKIQPAKLEDSAVYLCASSFLAGGETQYFGPGTRLLVL.